This T cell receptor beta chain was obtained from a study of T cells in Graves' hyperthyroidism and ophthalmopathy. Germline values: CDR1 SQVTM, CDR2 ANQGSEA. CDR3 length: 13 amino acids. Trimming took off 4 bases at V and 4 bases at J, with 13 bases between the two ends. Amplified TCR beta CDR3 regions came from RNA transcripts. A first-round RT-PCR of the TCR CDR3 used the HTBI primer set. TCRdb reanalysed the multiplex PCR reads using MiXCR and keeps one entry per CDR3 protein. In the table there are 530,000 or so distinct CDR3 sequences, around 22% of which are singletons. Study-wide findings and caveats: Most clonotypes expanded in the thyroid (above 0.001) were also present in blood.

Note on this clonotype: Its antigen is as yet unknown.

The clonotype comes from a woman aged 25-40 years with Graves' ophthalmopathy. The source material was blood. The V and J genes are TRBV29-1 and TRBJ1-2; tentatively, D is TRBD1 (5 bases). The CDR3 region has the DNA TGCAGCGTTGTTGGGGGGGGTGCCTATGGCTACACCTTC. As protein: CSVVGGGAYGYTF.